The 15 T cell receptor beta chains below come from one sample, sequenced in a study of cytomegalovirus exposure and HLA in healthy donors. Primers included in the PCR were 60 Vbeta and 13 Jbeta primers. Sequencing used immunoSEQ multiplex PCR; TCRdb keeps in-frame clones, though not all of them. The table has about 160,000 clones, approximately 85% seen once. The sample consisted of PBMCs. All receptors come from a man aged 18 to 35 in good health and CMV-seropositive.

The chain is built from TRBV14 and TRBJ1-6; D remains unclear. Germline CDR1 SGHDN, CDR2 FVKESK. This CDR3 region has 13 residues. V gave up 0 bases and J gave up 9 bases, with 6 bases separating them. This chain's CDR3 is CASSQDSSSPLHF. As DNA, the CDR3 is TGTGCCAGCAGCCAAGATTCGAGTTCACCCCTCCACTTT.

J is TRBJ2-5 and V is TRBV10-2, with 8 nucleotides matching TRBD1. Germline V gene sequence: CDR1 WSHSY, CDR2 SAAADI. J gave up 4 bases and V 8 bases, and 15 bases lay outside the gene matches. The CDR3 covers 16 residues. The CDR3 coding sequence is TGCGCCAGCTCCAATTCCCGACAGGGGATGGGAGAGACCCAGTACTTC. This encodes CASSNSRQGMGETQYF.

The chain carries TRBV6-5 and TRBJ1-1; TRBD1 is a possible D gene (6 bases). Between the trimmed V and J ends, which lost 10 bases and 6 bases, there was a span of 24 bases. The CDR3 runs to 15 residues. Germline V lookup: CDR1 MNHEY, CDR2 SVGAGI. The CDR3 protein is CATSGGGANDAEAFF. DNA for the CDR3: TGTGCCACCTCGGGGGGGGGCGCCAATGACGCTGAAGCTTTCTTT.

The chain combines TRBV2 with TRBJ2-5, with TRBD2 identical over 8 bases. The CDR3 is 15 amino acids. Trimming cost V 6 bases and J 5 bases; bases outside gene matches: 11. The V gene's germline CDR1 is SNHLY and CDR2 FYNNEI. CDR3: CASRASGGALETQYF. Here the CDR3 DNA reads TGTGCCAGCAGGGCCTCGGGGGGGGCTTTGGAGACCCAGTACTTC.

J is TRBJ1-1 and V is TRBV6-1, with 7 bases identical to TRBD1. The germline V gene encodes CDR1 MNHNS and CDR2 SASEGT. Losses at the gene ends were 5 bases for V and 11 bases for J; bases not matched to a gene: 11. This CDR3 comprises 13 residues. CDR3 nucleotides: TGTGCCAGCAGTTCCCGGGACAGAAGGCGGGCTTTCTTT. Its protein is CASSSRDRRRAFF.

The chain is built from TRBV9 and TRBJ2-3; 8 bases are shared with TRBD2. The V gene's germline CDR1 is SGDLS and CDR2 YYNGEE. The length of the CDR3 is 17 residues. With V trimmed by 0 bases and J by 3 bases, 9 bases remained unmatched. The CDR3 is CASSVAEGAGATDTQYF. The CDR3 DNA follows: TGTGCCAGCAGCGTAGCTGAGGGAGCGGGGGCAACAGATACGCAGTATTTT. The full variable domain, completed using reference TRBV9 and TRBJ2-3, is DSGVTQTPKHLITATGQRVTLRCSPRSGDLSVYWYQQSLDQGLQFLIQYYNGEERAKGNILERFSAQQFPDLHSELNLSSLELGDSALYFCASSVAEGAGATDTQYFGPGTRLTVL.

In DNA form, the CDR3 reads TGCGCCAGTACCGAAACAGGGGGCTGGAACACTGAAGCTTTCTTT. Translated, it gives CASTETGGWNTEAFF. This chain joins TRBV5-1 and TRBJ1-1, with 9 bases fitting TRBD1. The V and J ends lost 8 bases and 1 base, in that order; junction bases with no gene match: 9. CDR1 SGHRS and CDR2 YFSETQ come from the germline V gene. This CDR3 has 15 amino acids. Filled out from reference TRBV5-1 and TRBJ1-1, the complete variable domain reads KAGVTQTPRYLIKTRGQQVTLSCSPISGHRSVSWYQQTPGQGLQFLFEYFSETQRNKGNFPGRFSGRQFSNSRSEMNVSTLELGDSALYLCASTETGGWNTEAFFGQGTRLTVV.

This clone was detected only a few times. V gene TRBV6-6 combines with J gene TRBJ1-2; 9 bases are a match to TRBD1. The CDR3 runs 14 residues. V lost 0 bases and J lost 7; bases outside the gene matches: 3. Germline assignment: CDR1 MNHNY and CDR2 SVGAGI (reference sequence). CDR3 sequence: CASSYSRDRVGYTF. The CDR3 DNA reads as TGTGCCAGCAGTTACTCTCGGGACAGGGTTGGCTACACCTTC.

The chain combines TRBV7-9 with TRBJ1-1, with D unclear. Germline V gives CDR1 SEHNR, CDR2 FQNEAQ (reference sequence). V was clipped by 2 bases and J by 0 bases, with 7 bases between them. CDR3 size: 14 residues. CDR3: CASSLSTVNTEAFF. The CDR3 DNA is TGTGCCAGCAGCTTATCTACGGTGAACACTGAAGCTTTCTTT.

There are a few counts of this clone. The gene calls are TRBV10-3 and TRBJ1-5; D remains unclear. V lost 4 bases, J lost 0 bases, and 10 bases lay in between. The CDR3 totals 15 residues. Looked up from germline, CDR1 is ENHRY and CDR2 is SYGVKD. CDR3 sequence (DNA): TGTGCCATCAGTGGCGGCGGCCCTAGCAATCAGCCCCAGCATTTT. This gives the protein CAISGGGPSNQPQHF.

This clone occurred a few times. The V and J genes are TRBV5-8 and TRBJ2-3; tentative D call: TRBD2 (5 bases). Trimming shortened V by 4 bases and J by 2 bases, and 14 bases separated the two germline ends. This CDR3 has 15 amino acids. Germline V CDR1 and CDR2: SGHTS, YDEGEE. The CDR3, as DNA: TGTGCCAGCAGCCTCCCGGGCGGGTCCACAGATACGCAGTATTTT. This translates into CASSLPGGSTDTQYF.

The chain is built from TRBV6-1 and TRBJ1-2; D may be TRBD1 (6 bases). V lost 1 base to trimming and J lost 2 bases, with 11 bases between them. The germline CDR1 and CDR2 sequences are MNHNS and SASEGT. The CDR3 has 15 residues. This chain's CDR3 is CASSEGGGMNYGYTF. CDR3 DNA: TGTGCCAGCAGTGAAGGAGGGGGAATGAACTATGGCTACACCTTC.

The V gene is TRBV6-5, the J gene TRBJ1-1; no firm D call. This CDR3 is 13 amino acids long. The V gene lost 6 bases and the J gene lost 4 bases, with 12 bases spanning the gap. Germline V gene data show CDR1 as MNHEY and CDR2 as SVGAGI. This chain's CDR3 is CASRRTEGTEAFF. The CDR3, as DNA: TGTGCCAGCAGGCGGACGGAGGGCACTGAAGCTTTCTTT.

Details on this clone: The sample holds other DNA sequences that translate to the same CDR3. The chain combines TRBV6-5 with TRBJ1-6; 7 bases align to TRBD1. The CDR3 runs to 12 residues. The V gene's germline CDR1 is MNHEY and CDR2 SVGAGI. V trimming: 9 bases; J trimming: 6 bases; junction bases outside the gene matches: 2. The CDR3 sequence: CASRQGNSPLHF. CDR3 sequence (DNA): TGTGCCAGTAGACAGGGTAATTCACCCCTCCACTTT.

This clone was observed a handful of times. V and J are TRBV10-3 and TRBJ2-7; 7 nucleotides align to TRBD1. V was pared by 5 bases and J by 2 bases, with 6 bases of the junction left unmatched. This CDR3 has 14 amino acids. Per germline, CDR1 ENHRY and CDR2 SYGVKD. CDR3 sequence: CAISTPGQTYEQYF. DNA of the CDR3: TGTGCCATCAGTACCCCGGGACAGACCTACGAGCAGTACTTC.